This TCR beta chain is drawn from a study of blood T cell repertoires in COVID-19. Study-level background: COVID-19 samples, acute and convalescent, were from the United States, Italy and Spain. T cells, B-cell-depleted T cells, or PBMCs supplied cDNA or gDNA.

In the original workflow: Estimation of nucleated cell counts relied on the amplification of reference gene primers. Assay: immunoSEQ multiplex PCR; the TCRdb copy retains only in-frame clones and omits some. V and J calls plus clone size are reproduced from that table; the DNA served to infer D and trimming. The table lists some 70,000 clones, approximately 79% of them singletons. In regard to this clone: Because the CDR3's place on the DNA is in doubt, the DNA is left out and the CDR3 is given as listed by TCRdb.

The CDR3 is 15 residues long, counting both termini. Per the germline V gene, CDR1 is MNHEY and CDR2 is SVGAGI. J is TRBJ1-2 and V is TRBV6-5; the table names TRBD1, a call not compared with the DNA. Specimen: peripheral blood. The TCR sequence derives from a woman between 50 and 59 years old with acute or convalescent COVID-19. The CDR3 loop reads CASSLDKAPLYGYTF.